A selection of T cell receptor beta chains follows, all from one sample in a study of cytotoxic CD8 clonotypes in ibrutinib-treated CLL. Sequencing used immunoSEQ multiplex PCR; TCRdb keeps in-frame clones, though not all of them. The sample lists fewer than 100,000 clones, about 76% occurring once. The source material was PBMCs, sampled after 12 months of ibrutinib treatment. These receptors all come from a human donor with chronic lymphocytic leukemia. Each CDR3 is given with its conserved first and last residue. The order of the fields is clone size, V gene, D gene, J gene, CDR3 protein, CDR3 DNA. The D gene is left open where the match is weak. A row's size may be missing; if present it is once, few, many or a size class.

clone size: NA
V gene: TRBV11-2
D gene: NA
J gene: TRBJ2-1
CDR3 protein: CASSLARGGGEQFF
CDR3 DNA: TGTGCCAGCAGCTTAGCCAGGGGGGGTGGTGAGCAGTTCTTC

clone size: once
V gene: TRBV6-1
D gene: NA
J gene: TRBJ1-2
CDR3 protein: CASSEALYGYTF
CDR3 DNA: TGTGCCAGCAGTGAAGCGCTATATGGCTACACCTTC

clone size: NA
V gene: TRBV5-4
D gene: TRBD1
J gene: TRBJ2-3
CDR3 protein: CASSLAGTATDTQYF
CDR3 DNA: TGTGCCAGCAGCTTGGCCGGGACAGCCACAGATACGCAGTATTTT

clone size: NA
V gene: TRBV19
D gene: TRBD2
J gene: TRBJ2-7
CDR3 protein: CASSPGTSDEQYF
CDR3 DNA: TGTGCCAGTAGTCCCGGGACTAGCGACGAGCAGTACTTC

clone size: NA
V gene: TRBV27
D gene: NA
J gene: TRBJ1-2
CDR3 protein: CASSPGGAGGYTF
CDR3 DNA: TGTGCCAGCAGCCCCGGGGGGGCCGGTGGCTACACCTTC

clone size: NA
V gene: TRBV11-2
D gene: TRBD1
J gene: TRBJ2-5
CDR3 protein: CASSPSTGGLETQYF
CDR3 DNA: TGTGCCAGCAGCCCCAGCACAGGGGGCCTCGAGACCCAGTACTTC

clone size: NA
V gene: TRBV6-6
D gene: NA
J gene: TRBJ2-7
CDR3 protein: CASSSRGSSYEQYF
CDR3 DNA: TGTGCCAGCAGCTCTAGGGGGAGCTCCTACGAGCAGTACTTC

clone size: once
V gene: TRBV5-1
D gene: NA
J gene: TRBJ2-5
CDR3 protein: CASSRGGAGETQYF
CDR3 DNA: TGCGCCAGCAGCCGAGGGGGCGCGGGGGAGACCCAGTACTTC

clone size: many
V gene: TRBV2
D gene: NA
J gene: TRBJ2-7
CDR3 protein: CASSERVAALYEQYF
CDR3 DNA: TGTGCCAGCAGTGAAAGGGTAGCGGCCCTCTACGAGCAGTACTTC

clone size: once
V gene: TRBV28
D gene: NA
J gene: TRBJ1-4
CDR3 protein: CASTLPQAGNEKLFF
CDR3 DNA: TGTGCCAGCACCCTCCCACAGGCAGGCAATGAAAAACTGTTTTTT

clone size: NA
V gene: TRBV18
D gene: NA
J gene: TRBJ1-1
CDR3 protein: CASSRNRNTEAFF
CDR3 DNA: TGTGCCAGCTCACGGAACAGAAACACTGAAGCTTTCTTT

clone size: NA
V gene: TRBV6-1
D gene: NA
J gene: TRBJ1-1
CDR3 protein: CAAWGNTEAFF
CDR3 DNA: TGTGCCGCGTGGGGGAACACTGAAGCTTTCTTT

clone size: once
V gene: TRBV6-5
D gene: NA
J gene: TRBJ1-3
CDR3 protein: CASSYMGSGNTIYF
CDR3 DNA: TGTGCCAGCAGTTATATGGGTTCTGGAAACACCATATATTTT

clone size: NA
V gene: TRBV6-5
D gene: NA
J gene: TRBJ1-1
CDR3 protein: CASSSGVTEAFF
CDR3 DNA: TGTGCCAGCAGCTCGGGGGTGACTGAAGCTTTCTTT

clone size: NA
V gene: TRBV7-3
D gene: TRBD1
J gene: TRBJ2-7
CDR3 protein: CASTLDREPYEQYF
CDR3 DNA: TGTGCCAGCACCCTGGACAGGGAGCCCTACGAGCAGTACTTC

clone size: few
V gene: TRBV2
D gene: TRBD2
J gene: TRBJ2-1
CDR3 protein: CASTARLAADPPYNEQFF
CDR3 DNA: TGTGCCAGCACCGCGAGACTAGCGGCCGACCCTCCCTACAATGAGCAGTTCTTC

clone size: few
V gene: TRBV19
D gene: NA
J gene: TRBJ2-2
CDR3 protein: CASSPPFSGELFF
CDR3 DNA: TGTGCCAGTAGTCCCCCGTTTTCCGGGGAGCTGTTTTTT

clone size: NA
V gene: TRBV5-8
D gene: NA
J gene: TRBJ2-7
CDR3 protein: CASSLGHREQYF
CDR3 DNA: TGTGCCAGCAGCTTGGGGCACCGCGAGCAGTACTTC

clone size: NA
V gene: TRBV2
D gene: TRBD1
J gene: TRBJ2-5
CDR3 protein: CASSDKDRPQETQYF
CDR3 DNA: TGTGCCAGCAGCGACAAGGACAGGCCCCAAGAGACCCAGTACTTC

clone size: NA
V gene: TRBV11-1
D gene: TRBD1
J gene: TRBJ1-1
CDR3 protein: CASSRGQGNTEAFF
CDR3 DNA: TGTGCCAGCAGCAGGGGACAGGGGAACACTGAAGCTTTCTTT

clone size: NA
V gene: TRBV5-1
D gene: NA
J gene: TRBJ1-5
CDR3 protein: CASSLGGNPNQPQHF
CDR3 DNA: TGCGCCAGCAGCTTGGGGGGGAATCCCAATCAGCCCCAGCATTTT

clone size: NA
V gene: TRBV6-6
D gene: TRBD1
J gene: TRBJ2-7
CDR3 protein: CASTRQGGEQYF
CDR3 DNA: TGTGCCAGCACCCGACAGGGGGGCGAGCAGTACTTC

clone size: NA
V gene: TRBV28
D gene: NA
J gene: TRBJ2-5
CDR3 protein: CASSLAAARETQYF
CDR3 DNA: TGTGCCAGCAGTTTAGCCGCGGCTAGGGAGACCCAGTACTTC

clone size: NA
V gene: TRBV6-5
D gene: NA
J gene: TRBJ2-7
CDR3 protein: CASRPMWGVKVEQYF
CDR3 DNA: TGTGCCAGCAGACCAATGTGGGGGGTTAAGGTCGAGCAGTACTTC

clone size: NA
V gene: TRBV21-1
D gene: NA
J gene: TRBJ1-1
CDR3 protein: CASSKERVNTEAFF
CDR3 DNA: TGTGCCAGCAGCAAAGAGAGGGTGAACACTGAAGCTTTCTTT

clone size: NA
V gene: TRBV7-6
D gene: NA
J gene: TRBJ1-3
CDR3 protein: CASSPSPANTIYF
CDR3 DNA: TGTGCCAGCAGCCCCTCGCCGGCCAACACCATATATTTT

clone size: once
V gene: TRBV6-6
D gene: TRBD1
J gene: TRBJ1-6
CDR3 protein: CASGGTVNSPLHF
CDR3 DNA: TGTGCCAGCGGCGGGACAGTTAATTCACCCCTCCACTTT

clone size: NA
V gene: TRBV5-5
D gene: TRBD2
J gene: TRBJ2-2
CDR3 protein: CASSFASGRNTGELFF
CDR3 DNA: TGTGCCAGCAGCTTTGCTAGCGGGAGGAACACCGGGGAGCTGTTTTTT